The count of the clone carrying this T cell receptor (beta chain) is one. A much larger clone lies a single base off, so this may be a read error. The CDR3 extends over 16 amino acids. The germline gives CDR1 MGHRA, CDR2 YSYEKL. Germline trimming cut 0 bases from V and 5 bases from J; bases unmatched to any gene: 9. These data originate in a study of T-cell reconstitution after alpha-beta-depleted transplantation in children. A library of TCRbeta sequences, prepared with unique molecular identifiers, was generated. TCRdb reprocessed the PCR reads via MiXCR and lists one record per CDR3 protein. This sample carries about 400,000 distinct CDR3 sequences, under 20% of them seen once, and the ten largest clones take 29%.

The TCR sequence derives from a boy younger than two who had a stem cell transplant for Wiskott-Aldrich syndrome, so the T cells may come from the graft donor. The chain links TRBV4-1 to TRBJ2-7; 8 bases align to TRBD2. The sample here was PBMCs, mostly from graft donor cells, taken 360 days after TCRalphabeta/CD19-depleted stem cell transplant. CDR3 in DNA: TGCGCCAGCAGCCAAGAACTGACTAGCGTGCCCCACGAGCAGTACTTC. It specifies CASSQELTSVPHEQYF.